Presented here are 18 T cell receptor beta chains from one specimen sequenced in a study of metastatic and nonmetastatic thyroid tumors. All patients reached thyroid surgery having received no treatment beforehand. MiXCR re-clonotyped the PCR reads for TCRdb. The repertoire has about 21,000 clones, approximately 30% of them found once; the top ten carry 11% to 15%. Sequencing was performed on tumor tissue. Source of these receptors: a male donor with papillary thyroid cancer or a benign thyroid nodule (not recorded which). Some clones in this sample may be carry-over from other donors' samples.

A word on this clone: Other DNA sequences within the sample encode an identical CDR3. The V call is TRBV28, the J call TRBJ2-3, with TRBD1 matching 7 bases. Germline V gives CDR1 MDHEN, CDR2 SYDVKM. Trimming cost V 5 bases and J 0 bases; bases outside gene matches: 5. CDR3 length equals 15 residues. CDR3 loop: CASSPQGISTDTQYF. CDR3 DNA: TGTGCCAGCAGTCCACAGGGGATAAGCACAGATACGCAGTATTTT.

This clone has at least ten counts. A much larger clonotype is one base distant, so this may be a read error. The genes are TRBV12-3 or TRBV12-4 and TRBJ1-5; D possibly corresponds to TRBD1 (5 bases). The germline V and J ends were trimmed by 7 bases and 6 bases, with 13 bases remaining between them. The CDR3 is 13 residues long. CDR3 in DNA: TGTGCCAGCATGGGGACCGACGTTCAGCCCCAGCATTTT. This translates into CASMGTDVQPQHF.

This clone was counted a few times. The rearrangement joins TRBV10-1 to TRBJ2-1; TRBD2 is a possible D gene (5 bases). Germline V lookup: CDR1 WNHNN, CDR2 SYGVQD (reference sequence). This CDR3 contains 14 residues. V was pared by 2 bases and J by 3 bases, with 8 bases between. The CDR3 reads CASSEEGVYNEQFF. CDR3 in DNA: TGCGCCAGCAGTGAGGAGGGAGTCTACAATGAGCAGTTCTTC.

The table lists this clone with many counts. This chain uses TRBV7-3 with TRBJ2-3; D remains ambiguous. Per germline, CDR1 SGHTA and CDR2 FQGTGA. The CDR3 is 13 residues long. V lost 5 bases and J lost 2, with 8 bases in between. CDR3 coding DNA: TGTGCCAGCAGCCCCAACCCCACAGATACGCAGTATTTT. It yields the protein CASSPNPTDTQYF.

This clone was detected a few times. DNA for the CDR3: TGTGCCAGCAGTTCCCAGGTTTACTATGGCTACACCTTC. It specifies CASSSQVYYGYTF. The genes are TRBV28 and TRBJ1-2; D remains ambiguous. CDR3 length equals 13 residues. V gave up 4 bases and J gave up 3 bases, with 9 bases separating them. The germline V gene has CDR1 MDHEN and CDR2 SYDVKM.

This clone was seen repeatedly, ten times or more. The CDR3 DNA is TGCGCCAGCAGCTTGACCTCAGCGGCCGACTACGAGCAGTACTTC. Amino acid sequence: CASSLTSAADYEQYF. V is TRBV5-1 and J is TRBJ2-7; D might be TRBD2 (5 bases). Germline CDR1 SGHRS, CDR2 YFSETQ. Trimming pared 1 base from V and 3 bases from J, leaving 14 bases between. CDR3 length: 15 amino acids.

J is TRBJ1-1 and V is TRBV6-1; D is perhaps TRBD1 (6 bases). CDR3 length equals 14 residues. Germline assignment: CDR1 MNHNS and CDR2 SASEGT. V shed 6 bases and J shed 1 base, with 12 bases lying between them. The CDR3 DNA reads TGTGCCAGCAGAACCGGGACAAGGAACACTGAAGCTTTCTTT. This codes for CASRTGTRNTEAFF.

This clone was recorded many times. The chain couples TRBV9 to TRBJ2-1; D ambiguous. Per germline, CDR1 SGDLS and CDR2 YYNGEE. The length of the CDR3 is 13 residues. The V gene lost 3 bases and the J gene lost 6 bases, with 10 bases spanning the gap. The CDR3 protein is CASSADQTNEQFF. CDR3 coding DNA: TGTGCCAGCAGCGCCGACCAGACCAATGAGCAGTTCTTC.

This chain links TRBV7-6 with TRBJ1-1; TRBD1 agrees at 7 bases. Germline-derived CDR1 and CDR2 are SGHVS and FNYEAQ. This CDR3 is built from 13 residues. Germline trimming cut 5 bases from V and 2 bases from J; bases unmatched to any gene: 2. The chain's CDR3 is CASSRDRNTEAFF. The DNA for the CDR3 is TGTGCCAGCAGCCGGGACAGAAACACTGAAGCTTTCTTT. The full variable domain, rest sourced from reference TRBV7-6 and TRBJ1-1, is GAGVSQSPRYKVTKRGQDVALRCDPISGHVSLYWYRQALGQGPEFLTYFNYEAQQDKSGLPNDRFSAERPEGSISTLTIQRTEQRDSAMYRCASSRDRNTEAFFGQGTRLTVV.

This clone was counted only a few times. V is TRBV6-1 and J is TRBJ2-7; 9 bases match TRBD1. The CDR3 sequence is 15 residues long. The germline gives CDR1 MNHNS, CDR2 SASEGT. After removal of 5 bases from V and 4 bases from J, the junction contained 9 bases not matched to a gene. This CDR3 reads CASSMDRGGPYEQYF. DNA of the CDR3: TGTGCCAGCAGTATGGACAGGGGAGGTCCGTACGAGCAGTACTTC.

The chain is built from TRBV30 and TRBJ2-2; weak D call: TRBD1 (5 bases). V was clipped by 2 bases and J by 6 bases, with 13 bases between them. The CDR3 sequence is 14 residues long. Germline V gene lookup returns CDR1 GTSNPN and CDR2 SVGIG (reference sequence). CDR3 nucleotides: TGTGCCTGGAGTATTGCAGGGTCGGCCGGGGAGCTGTTTTTT. This translates into CAWSIAGSAGELFF.

DNA for the CDR3: TGTGCCAGCAGCTTCGGACTTATTTTTGGTTCTGAAGCTTTCTTT. Translation gives CASSFGLIFGSEAFF. The V gene is TRBV11-3, the J gene TRBJ1-1, with no clear D. The length of the CDR3 is 15 residues. Trimming cost V 3 bases and J 6 bases, with 17 bases left between them. From germline, CDR1 is SGHNT and CDR2 YENEEA.

The chain has TRBV5-1 and TRBJ2-6; D may match TRBD1 or TRBD2 (5 bases each). Trimming took 2 bases from V and 4 from J, leaving 16 bases between them. The CDR3 runs 17 residues. Germline CDR1 is SGHRS and CDR2 is YFSETQ. The CDR3 sequence: CASSFMIRGSGANVLTF. The CDR3 bases are TGCGCCAGCAGCTTCATGATCCGGGGCTCGGGGGCCAACGTCCTGACTTTC. The complete variable domain, with remaining parts taken from reference TRBV5-1 and TRBJ2-6, reads KAGVTQTPRYLIKTRGQQVTLSCSPISGHRSVSWYQQTPGQGLQFLFEYFSETQRNKGNFPGRFSGRQFSNSRSEMNVSTLELGDSALYLCASSFMIRGSGANVLTFGAGSRLTVL.

The chain couples TRBV6-1 to TRBJ2-1, with 9 positions matching TRBD1. The CDR3 sequence is 15 residues long. The junction had 2 bases not matched to a gene; V was cut back by 2 bases and J by 3 bases. Germline CDR1 MNHNS, CDR2 SASEGT. The CDR3 DNA reads as TGTGCCAGCAGTGAATGGACAGGGGACTACAATGAGCAGTTCTTC. Residues: CASSEWTGDYNEQFF.

The chain has TRBV28 and TRBJ1-4; 10 bases fit TRBD1. Germline CDR1 reads MDHEN; CDR2 reads SYDVKM. The length of the CDR3 is 14 residues. V shed 5 bases and J 11 bases; nucleotides not matched to a gene: 8. As DNA, the CDR3 is TGTGCCAGCAGTCGGACAGGGGGGACAGTGAAACTGTTTTTT. Its translation is CASSRTGGTVKLFF.

V usage is TRBV30 and J usage is TRBJ1-5; D is ambiguous. Germline lookup yields CDR1 GTSNPN and CDR2 SVGIG (reference sequence). The CDR3 has 14 residues. Trimming cost V 3 bases and J 0 bases, with 9 bases left between them. The CDR3 here is CAWRRVSSNQPQHF. The CDR3 bases are TGTGCCTGGAGGAGGGTATCTAGCAATCAGCCCCAGCATTTT.

J is TRBJ2-1 and V is TRBV19; D is possibly TRBD1 (6 bases). This CDR3 has 15 amino acids. V lost 4 bases and J lost 1, with 11 bases in between. CDR1 and CDR2 (germline): LNHDA, SQIVND (reference sequence). This CDR3 reads CASSTEGESYNEQFF. CDR3 DNA sequence: TGTGCCAGTAGTACTGAGGGGGAGTCCTACAATGAGCAGTTCTTC.

In this sample, this clone turned up a few times. The V gene is TRBV15, the J gene TRBJ2-7; D gene ambiguous. Trimming left V 3 bases short and J 5 bases short, with 11 bases between. The CDR3 runs 13 residues. Germline V CDR1 and CDR2: LNHNV, YYDKDF (reference sequence). The CDR3 sequence: CATSSFRANEQYF. The CDR3 bases are TGTGCCACCAGCAGTTTTAGAGCCAACGAGCAGTACTTC.